These 2 T cell receptor beta chains were sequenced from one sample in a study of cytomegalovirus exposure and HLA in healthy donors. Primers for the PCR totalled 60 Vbeta and 13 Jbeta. TCRdb keeps only in-frame clones here, not all; method: immunoSEQ multiplex PCR. Of fewer than 90,000 clones listed, around 79% were seen once; the top ten hold about 15%. Sequencing input: PBMCs. The source is a woman aged 35 to 49 in good health and CMV-seropositive.

The rearrangement joins TRBV2 to TRBJ2-5, with D perhaps matching TRBD2 (6 bases). V lost 6 bases to trimming and J lost 5 bases, with 31 bases between them. Germline loops: CDR1 SNHLY, CDR2 FYNNEI. This CDR3 contains 19 residues. The CDR3 loop reads CASSLGLHLLAVRGETQYF. The DNA for the CDR3 is TGTGCCAGCAGCCTGGGGCTCCATCTACTAGCAGTCCGAGGGGAGACCCAGTACTTC.

The rearrangement joins TRBV6-1 to TRBJ2-6; 10 nucleotides line up with TRBD1. The CDR3 is 17 residues long. Trimming cost V 4 bases and J 2 bases; bases outside gene matches: 5. Germline loops: CDR1 MNHNS, CDR2 SASEGT. The CDR3 here is CASSGWDRGTGANVLTF. CDR3 in DNA: TGTGCCAGCAGTGGCTGGGACAGGGGAACTGGGGCCAACGTCCTGACTTTC.